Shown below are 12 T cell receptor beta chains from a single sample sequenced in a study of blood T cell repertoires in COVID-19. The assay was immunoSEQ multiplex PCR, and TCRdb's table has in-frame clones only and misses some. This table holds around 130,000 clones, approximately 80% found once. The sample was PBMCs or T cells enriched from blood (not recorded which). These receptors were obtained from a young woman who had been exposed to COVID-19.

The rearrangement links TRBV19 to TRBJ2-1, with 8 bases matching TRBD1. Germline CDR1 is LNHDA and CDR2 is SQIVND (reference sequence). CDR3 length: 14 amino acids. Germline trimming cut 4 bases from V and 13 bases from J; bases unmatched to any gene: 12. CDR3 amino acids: CASSKGQGFFYQFF. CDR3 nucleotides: TGTGCCAGTAGTAAAGGACAGGGTTTTTTTTATCAGTTCTTC.

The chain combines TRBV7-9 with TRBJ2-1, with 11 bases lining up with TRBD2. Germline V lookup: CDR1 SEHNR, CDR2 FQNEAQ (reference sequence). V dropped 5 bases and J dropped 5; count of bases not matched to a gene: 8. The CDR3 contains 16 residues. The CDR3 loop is CASSPSSGRFDNEQFF. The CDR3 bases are TGTGCCAGCAGCCCCTCTAGCGGGAGGTTTGACAATGAGCAGTTCTTC.

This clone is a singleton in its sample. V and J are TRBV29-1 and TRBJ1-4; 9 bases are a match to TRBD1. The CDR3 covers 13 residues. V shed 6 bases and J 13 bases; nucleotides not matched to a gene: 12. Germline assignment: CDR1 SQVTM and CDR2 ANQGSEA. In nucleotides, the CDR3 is TGCAGCGTGGACAGGGGTCCAGGCGTAGGACTGTTTTTT. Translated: CSVDRGPGVGLFF. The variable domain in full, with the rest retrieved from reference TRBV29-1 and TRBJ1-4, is SAVISQKPSRDICQRGTSLTIQCQVDSQVTMMFWYRQQPGQSLTLIATANQGSEATYESGFVIDKFPISRPNLTFSTLTVSNMSPEDSSIYLCSVDRGPGVGLFFGSGTQLSVL.

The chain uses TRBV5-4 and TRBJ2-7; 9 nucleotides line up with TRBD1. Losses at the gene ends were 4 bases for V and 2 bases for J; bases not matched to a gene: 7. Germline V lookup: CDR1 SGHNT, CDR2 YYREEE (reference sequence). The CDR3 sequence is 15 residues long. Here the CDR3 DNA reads TGTGCCAGCAGCGCGAAAGGGGACAGGGCCTACGAGCAGTACTTC. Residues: CASSAKGDRAYEQYF.

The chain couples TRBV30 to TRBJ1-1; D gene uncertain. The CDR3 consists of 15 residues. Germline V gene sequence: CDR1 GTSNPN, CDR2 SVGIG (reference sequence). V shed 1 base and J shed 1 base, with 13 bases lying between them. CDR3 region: CAWSAVWRGNTEAFF. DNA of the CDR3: TGTGCCTGGAGTGCCGTTTGGCGGGGGAACACTGAAGCTTTCTTT. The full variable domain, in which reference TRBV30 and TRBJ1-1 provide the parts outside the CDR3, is SQTIHQWPATLVQPVGSPLSLECTVEGTSNPNLYWYRQAAGRGLQLLFYSVGIGQISSEVPQNLSASRPQDRQFILSSKKLLLSDSGFYLCAWSAVWRGNTEAFFGQGTRLTVV.

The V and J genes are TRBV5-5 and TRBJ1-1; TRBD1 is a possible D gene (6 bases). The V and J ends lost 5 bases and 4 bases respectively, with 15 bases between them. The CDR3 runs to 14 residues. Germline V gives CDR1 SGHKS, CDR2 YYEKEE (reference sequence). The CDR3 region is CASSRGGTGTEAFF. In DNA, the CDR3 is TGTGCCAGCAGTCGAGGGGGTACGGGCACTGAAGCTTTCTTT. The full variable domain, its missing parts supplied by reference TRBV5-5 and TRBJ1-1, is DAGVTQSPTHLIKTRGQQVTLRCSPISGHKSVSWYQQVLGQGPQFIFQYYEKEERGRGNFPDRFSARQFPNYSSELNVNALLLGDSALYLCASSRGGTGTEAFFGQGTRLTVV.

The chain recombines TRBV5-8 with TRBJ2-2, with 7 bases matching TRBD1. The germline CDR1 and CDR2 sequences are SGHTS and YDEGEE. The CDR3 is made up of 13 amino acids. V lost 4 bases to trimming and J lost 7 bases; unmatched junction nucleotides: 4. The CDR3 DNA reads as TGTGCCAGCAGCCGGACAGGCGGCGGGGAGCTGTTTTTT. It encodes CASSRTGGGELFF.

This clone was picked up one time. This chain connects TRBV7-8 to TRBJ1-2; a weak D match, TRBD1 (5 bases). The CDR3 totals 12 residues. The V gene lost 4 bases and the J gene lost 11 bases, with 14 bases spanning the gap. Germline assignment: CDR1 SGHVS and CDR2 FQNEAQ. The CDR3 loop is CASSSLNRQYTF. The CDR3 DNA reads TGTGCCAGCAGCTCATTAAATCGACAGTACACCTTC.

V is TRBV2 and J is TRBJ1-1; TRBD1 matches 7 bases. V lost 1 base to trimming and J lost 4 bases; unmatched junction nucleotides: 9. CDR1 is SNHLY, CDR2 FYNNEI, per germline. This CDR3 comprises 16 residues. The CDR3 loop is CASSEEGTASFTEAFF. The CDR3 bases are TGTGCCAGCAGTGAAGAGGGGACAGCGAGCTTCACTGAAGCTTTCTTT.

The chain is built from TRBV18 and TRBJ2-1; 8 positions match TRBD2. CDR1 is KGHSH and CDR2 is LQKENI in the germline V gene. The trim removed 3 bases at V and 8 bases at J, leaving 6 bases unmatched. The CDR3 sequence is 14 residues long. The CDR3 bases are TGTGCCAGCTCACCCAGCGGGAGACGCGATGAGCAGTTCTTC. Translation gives CASSPSGRRDEQFF.

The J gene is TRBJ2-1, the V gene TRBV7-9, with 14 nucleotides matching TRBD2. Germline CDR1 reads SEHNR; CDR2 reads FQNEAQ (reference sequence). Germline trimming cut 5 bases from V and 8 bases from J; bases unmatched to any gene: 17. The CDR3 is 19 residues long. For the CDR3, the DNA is TGTGCCAGCAGCCGGGGACTAGCGGGAGTCGGTGTGACTTCGGATGAGCAGTTCTTC. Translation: CASSRGLAGVGVTSDEQFF.

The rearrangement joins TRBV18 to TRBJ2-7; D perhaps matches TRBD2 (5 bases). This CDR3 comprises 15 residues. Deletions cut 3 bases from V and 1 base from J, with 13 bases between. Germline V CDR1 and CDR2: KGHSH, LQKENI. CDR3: CASSPRATASYEQYF. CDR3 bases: TGTGCCAGCTCACCGCGGGCGACTGCTTCCTACGAGCAGTACTTC.